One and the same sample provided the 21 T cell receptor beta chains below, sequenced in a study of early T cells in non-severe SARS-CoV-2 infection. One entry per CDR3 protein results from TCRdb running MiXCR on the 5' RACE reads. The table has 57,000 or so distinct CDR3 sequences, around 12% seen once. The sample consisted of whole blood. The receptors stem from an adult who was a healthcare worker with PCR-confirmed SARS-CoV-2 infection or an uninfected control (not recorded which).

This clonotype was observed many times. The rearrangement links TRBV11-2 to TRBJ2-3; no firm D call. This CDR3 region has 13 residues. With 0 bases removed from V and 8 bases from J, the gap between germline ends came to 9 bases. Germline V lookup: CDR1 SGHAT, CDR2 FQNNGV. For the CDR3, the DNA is TGTGCCAGCAGCTTAGATCGAGCGCGTACGCAGTATTTT. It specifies CASSLDRARTQYF.

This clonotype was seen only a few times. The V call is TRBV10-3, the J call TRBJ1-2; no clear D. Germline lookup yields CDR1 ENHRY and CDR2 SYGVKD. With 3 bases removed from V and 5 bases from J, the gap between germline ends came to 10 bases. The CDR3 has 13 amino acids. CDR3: CAISEEQIYGYTF. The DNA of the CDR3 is TGTGCCATCAGTGAAGAACAGATATATGGCTACACCTTC.

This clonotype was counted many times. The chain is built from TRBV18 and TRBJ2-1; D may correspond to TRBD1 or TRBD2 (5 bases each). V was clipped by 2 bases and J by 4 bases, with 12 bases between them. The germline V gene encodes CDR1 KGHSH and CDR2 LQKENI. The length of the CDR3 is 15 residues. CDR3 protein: CASSPSGTEYNEQFF. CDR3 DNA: TGTGCCAGCTCACCATCCGGGACGGAGTACAATGAGCAGTTCTTC.

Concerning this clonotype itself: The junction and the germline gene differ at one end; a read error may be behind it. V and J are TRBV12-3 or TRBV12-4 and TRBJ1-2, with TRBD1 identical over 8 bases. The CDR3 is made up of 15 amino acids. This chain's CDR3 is CASSLRQGRDYGYTF. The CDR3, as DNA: TGTGCCAGCAGTTTAAGACAGGGGCGGGACTATGGCTACACTTTC.

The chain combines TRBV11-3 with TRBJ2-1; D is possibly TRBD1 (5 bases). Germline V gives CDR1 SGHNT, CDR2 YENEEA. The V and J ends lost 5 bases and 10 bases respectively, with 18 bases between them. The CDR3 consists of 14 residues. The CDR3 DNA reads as TGTGCCAGCAGCACCAATCGCTTGGGGCGGGAGCAGTTCTTC. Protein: CASSTNRLGREQFF.

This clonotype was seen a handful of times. The CDR3 nucleotides are TGTGCCAGCTCACCATCAGCAGCCTACGAGCAGTACTTC. Protein product: CASSPSAAYEQYF. The genes are TRBV18 and TRBJ2-7; no definite D call. CDR3 length equals 13 residues. V shed 2 bases and J shed 2 bases, with 7 bases lying between them. Germline loops: CDR1 KGHSH, CDR2 LQKENI.

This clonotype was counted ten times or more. The CDR3 DNA follows: TGCAGTGCTAGAAGTCTAGCGGGGGGCCGGGAGCAGTACTTC. This encodes CSARSLAGGREQYF. The V and J genes are TRBV20-1 and TRBJ2-7; TRBD2 aligns across 11 bases. Trimming removed 2 bases from V and 7 bases from J; junction bases left unmatched: 7. In germline, CDR1 is DFQATT, CDR2 SNEGSKA (reference sequence). The CDR3 runs 14 residues.

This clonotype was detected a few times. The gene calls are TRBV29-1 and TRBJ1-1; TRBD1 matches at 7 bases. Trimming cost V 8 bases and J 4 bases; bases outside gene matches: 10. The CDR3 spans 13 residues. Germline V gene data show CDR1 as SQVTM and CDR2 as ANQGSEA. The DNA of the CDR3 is TGCAGCTGGCGGAGGGGGCCGGTCACTGAAGCTTTCTTT. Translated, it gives CSWRRGPVTEAFF.

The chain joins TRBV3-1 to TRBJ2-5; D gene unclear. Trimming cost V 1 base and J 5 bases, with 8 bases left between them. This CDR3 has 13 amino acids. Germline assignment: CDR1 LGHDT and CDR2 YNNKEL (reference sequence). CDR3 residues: CASSQVDSETQYF. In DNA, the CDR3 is TGTGCCAGCAGCCAAGTAGATTCGGAGACCCAGTACTTC.

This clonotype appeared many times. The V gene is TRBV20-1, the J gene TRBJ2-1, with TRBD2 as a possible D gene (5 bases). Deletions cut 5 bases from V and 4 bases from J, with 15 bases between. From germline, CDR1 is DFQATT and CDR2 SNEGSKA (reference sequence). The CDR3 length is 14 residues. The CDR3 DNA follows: TGCAGTGCTCGCCGGACTGAAACGTACAATGAGCAGTTCTTC. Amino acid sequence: CSARRTETYNEQFF.

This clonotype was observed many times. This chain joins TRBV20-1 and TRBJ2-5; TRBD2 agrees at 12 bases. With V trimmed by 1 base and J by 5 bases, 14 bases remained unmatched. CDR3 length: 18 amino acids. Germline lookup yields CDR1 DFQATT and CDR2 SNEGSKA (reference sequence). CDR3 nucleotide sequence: TGCAGTGCTAGAGTTCTGGCTAGCGGGAGGGCAGGGGATGAGACCCAGTACTTC. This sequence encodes CSARVLASGRAGDETQYF.

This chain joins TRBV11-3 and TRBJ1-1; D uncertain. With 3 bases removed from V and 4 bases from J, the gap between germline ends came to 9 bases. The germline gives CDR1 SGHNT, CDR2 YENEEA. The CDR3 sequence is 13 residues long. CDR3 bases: TGTGCCAGCAGCTTTACGGTAGGCACTGAAGCTTTCTTT. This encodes CASSFTVGTEAFF.

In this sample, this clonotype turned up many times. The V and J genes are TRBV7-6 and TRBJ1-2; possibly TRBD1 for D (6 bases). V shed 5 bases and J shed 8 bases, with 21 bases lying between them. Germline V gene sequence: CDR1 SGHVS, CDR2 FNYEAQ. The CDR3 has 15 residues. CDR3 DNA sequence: TGTGCCAGCAGCCGGAACCCACAGGGTACCGACGGCTACACCTTC. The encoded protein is CASSRNPQGTDGYTF.

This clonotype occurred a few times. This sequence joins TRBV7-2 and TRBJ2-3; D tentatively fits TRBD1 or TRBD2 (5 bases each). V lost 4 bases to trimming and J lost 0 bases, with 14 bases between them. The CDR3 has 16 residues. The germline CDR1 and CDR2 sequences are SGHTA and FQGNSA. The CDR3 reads CASSYYGTPSTDTQYF. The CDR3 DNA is TGTGCCAGCAGCTATTACGGGACCCCGAGCACAGATACGCAGTATTTT.

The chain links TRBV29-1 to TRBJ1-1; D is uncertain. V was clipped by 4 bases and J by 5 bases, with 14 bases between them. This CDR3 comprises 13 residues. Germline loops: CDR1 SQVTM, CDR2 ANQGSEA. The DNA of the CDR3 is TGCAGCGTTGTCGCCGACACAAGGACTGAAGCTTTCTTT. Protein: CSVVADTRTEAFF.

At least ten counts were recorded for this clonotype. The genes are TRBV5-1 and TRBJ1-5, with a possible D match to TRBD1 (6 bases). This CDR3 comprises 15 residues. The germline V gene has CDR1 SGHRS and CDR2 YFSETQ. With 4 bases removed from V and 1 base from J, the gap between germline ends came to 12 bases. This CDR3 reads CASSPTGSSNQPQHF. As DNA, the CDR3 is TGCGCCAGCAGCCCGACAGGCTCGAGCAATCAGCCCCAGCATTTT.

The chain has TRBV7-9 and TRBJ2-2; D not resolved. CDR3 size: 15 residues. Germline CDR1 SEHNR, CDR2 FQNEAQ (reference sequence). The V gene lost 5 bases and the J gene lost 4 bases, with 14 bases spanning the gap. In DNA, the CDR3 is TGTGCCAGCAGCCGCGACGGTCTGAGCACCGGGGAGCTGTTTTTT. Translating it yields CASSRDGLSTGELFF.

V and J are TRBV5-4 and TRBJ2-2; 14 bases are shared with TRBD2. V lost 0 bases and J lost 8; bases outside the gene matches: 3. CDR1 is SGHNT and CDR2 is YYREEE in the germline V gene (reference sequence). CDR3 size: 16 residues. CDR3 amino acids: CASSLGLAGGPGELFF. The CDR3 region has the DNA TGTGCCAGCAGCTTGGGACTAGCGGGGGGGCCGGGGGAGCTGTTTTTT.

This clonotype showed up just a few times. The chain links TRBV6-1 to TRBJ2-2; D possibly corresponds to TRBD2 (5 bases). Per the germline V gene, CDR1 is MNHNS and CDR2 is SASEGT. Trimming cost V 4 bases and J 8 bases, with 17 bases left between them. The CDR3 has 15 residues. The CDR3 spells CASSGGSRVTGELFF. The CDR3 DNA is TGTGCCAGCAGTGGTGGGAGTCGAGTAACGGGGGAGCTGTTTTTT.

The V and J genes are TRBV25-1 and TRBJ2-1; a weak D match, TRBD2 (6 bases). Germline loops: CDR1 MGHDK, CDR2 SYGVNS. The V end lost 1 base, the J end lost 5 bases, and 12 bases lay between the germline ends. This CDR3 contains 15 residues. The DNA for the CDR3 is TGTGCCAGCAGTGAATTTGGCGGGGTCAACAATGAGCAGTTCTTC. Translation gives CASSEFGGVNNEQFF.

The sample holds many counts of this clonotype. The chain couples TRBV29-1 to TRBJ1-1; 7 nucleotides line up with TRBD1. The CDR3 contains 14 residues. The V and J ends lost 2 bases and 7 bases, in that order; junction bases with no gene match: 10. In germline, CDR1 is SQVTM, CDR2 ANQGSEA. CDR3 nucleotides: TGCAGCGTTGAATTGGGGACAGTAAGTCGTGAAGCTTTCTTT. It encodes CSVELGTVSREAFF. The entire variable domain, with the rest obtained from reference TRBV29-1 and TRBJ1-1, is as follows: SAVISQKPSRDICQRGTSLTIQCQVDSQVTMMFWYRQQPGQSLTLIATANQGSEATYESGFVIDKFPISRPNLTFSTLTVSNMSPEDSSIYLCSVELGTVSREAFFGQGTRLTVV.